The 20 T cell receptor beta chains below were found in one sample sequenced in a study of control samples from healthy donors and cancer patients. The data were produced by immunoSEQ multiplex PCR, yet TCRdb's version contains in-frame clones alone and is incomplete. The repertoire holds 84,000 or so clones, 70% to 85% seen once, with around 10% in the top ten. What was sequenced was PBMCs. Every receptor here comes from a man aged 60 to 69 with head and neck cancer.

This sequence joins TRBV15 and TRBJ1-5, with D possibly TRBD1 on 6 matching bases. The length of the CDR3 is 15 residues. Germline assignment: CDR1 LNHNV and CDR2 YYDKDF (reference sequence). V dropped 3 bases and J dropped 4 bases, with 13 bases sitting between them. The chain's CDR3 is CATSRGDIANQPQHF. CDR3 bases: TGTGCCACCAGCAGGGGGGACATAGCTAATCAGCCCCAGCATTTT.

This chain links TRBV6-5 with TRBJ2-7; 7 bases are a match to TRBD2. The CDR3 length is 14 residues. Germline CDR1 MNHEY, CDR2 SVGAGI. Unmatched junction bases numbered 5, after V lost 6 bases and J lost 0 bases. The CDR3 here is CASRPLADSYEQYF. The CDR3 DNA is TGTGCCAGCAGGCCCCTAGCGGACTCCTACGAGCAGTACTTC.

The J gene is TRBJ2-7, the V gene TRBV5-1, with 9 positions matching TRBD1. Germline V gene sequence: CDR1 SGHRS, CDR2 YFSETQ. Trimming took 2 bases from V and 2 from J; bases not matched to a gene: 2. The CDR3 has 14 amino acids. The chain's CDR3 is CASSLQGAPYEQYF. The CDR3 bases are TGCGCCAGCAGCTTACAGGGGGCGCCCTACGAGCAGTACTTC.

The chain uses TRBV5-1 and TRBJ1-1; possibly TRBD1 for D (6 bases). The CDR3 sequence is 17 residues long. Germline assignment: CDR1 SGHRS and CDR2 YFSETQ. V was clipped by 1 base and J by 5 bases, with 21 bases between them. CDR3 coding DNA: TGCGCCAGCAGCTTGTTTTTACAGGGAGCGTCGAATACTGAAGCTTTCTTT. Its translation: CASSLFLQGASNTEAFF.

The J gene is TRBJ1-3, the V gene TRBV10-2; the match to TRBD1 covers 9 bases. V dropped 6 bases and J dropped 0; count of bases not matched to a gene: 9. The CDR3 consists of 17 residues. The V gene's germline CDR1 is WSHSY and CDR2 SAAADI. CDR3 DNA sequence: TGCGCCAGCAGGGGACAGGGATCCCCGAGCTCTGGAAACACCATATATTTT. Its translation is CASRGQGSPSSGNTIYF.

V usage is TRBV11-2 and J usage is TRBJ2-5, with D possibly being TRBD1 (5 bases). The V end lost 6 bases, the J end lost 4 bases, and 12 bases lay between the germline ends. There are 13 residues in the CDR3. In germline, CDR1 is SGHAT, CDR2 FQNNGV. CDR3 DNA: TGTGCCAGCAGGACCAGGGTGGGAGAGACCCAGTACTTC. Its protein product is CASRTRVGETQYF.

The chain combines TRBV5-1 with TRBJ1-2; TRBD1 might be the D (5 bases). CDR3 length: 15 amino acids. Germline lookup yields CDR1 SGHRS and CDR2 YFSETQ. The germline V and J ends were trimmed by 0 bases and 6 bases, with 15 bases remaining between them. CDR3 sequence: CASSLEGRGVDGYTF. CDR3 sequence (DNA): TGCGCCAGCAGCTTGGAAGGGAGAGGGGTGGATGGCTACACCTTC. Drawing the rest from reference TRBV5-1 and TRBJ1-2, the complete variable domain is KAGVTQTPRYLIKTRGQQVTLSCSPISGHRSVSWYQQTPGQGLQFLFEYFSETQRNKGNFPGRFSGRQFSNSRSEMNVSTLELGDSALYLCASSLEGRGVDGYTFGSGTRLTVV.

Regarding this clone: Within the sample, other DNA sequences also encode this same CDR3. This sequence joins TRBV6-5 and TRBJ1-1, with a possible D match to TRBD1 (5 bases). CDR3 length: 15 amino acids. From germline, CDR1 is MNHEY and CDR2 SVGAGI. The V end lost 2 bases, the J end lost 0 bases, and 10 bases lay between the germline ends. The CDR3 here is CASSYGGGMNTEAFF. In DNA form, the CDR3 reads TGTGCCAGCAGTTACGGGGGGGGGATGAACACTGAAGCTTTCTTT.

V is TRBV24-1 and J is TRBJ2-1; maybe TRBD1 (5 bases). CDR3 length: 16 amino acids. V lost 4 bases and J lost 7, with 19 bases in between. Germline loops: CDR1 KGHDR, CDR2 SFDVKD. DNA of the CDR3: TGTGCCACCAGTGACAGGGTTGGGAAGGTGGCGAATGAGCAGTTCTTC. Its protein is CATSDRVGKVANEQFF.

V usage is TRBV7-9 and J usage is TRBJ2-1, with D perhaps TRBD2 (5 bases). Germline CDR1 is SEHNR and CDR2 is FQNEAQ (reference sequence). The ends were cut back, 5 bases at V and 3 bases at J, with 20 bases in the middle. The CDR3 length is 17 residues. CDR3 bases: TGTGCCAGCAGCCCCCCGCCCGGGAATAAGGTCTACAATGAGCAGTTCTTC. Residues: CASSPPPGNKVYNEQFF.

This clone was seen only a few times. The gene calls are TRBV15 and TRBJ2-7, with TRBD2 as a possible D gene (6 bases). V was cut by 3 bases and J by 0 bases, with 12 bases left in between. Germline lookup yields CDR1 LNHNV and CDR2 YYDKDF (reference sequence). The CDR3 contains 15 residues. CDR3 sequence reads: CATSRDGEASYEQYF. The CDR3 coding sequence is TGTGCCACCAGCAGGGACGGGGAGGCCTCCTACGAGCAGTACTTC.

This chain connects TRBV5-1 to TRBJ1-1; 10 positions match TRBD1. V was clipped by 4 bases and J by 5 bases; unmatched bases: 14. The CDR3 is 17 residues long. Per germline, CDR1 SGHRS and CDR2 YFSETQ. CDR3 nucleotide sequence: TGCGCCAGCAGCCCTGGTCCTAAAGACAGGGGGCAGACTGAAGCTTTCTTT. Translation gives CASSPGPKDRGQTEAFF.

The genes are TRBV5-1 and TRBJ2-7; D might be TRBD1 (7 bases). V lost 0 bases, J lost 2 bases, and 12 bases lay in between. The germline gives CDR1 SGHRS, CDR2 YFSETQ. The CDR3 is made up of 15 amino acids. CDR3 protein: CASSLAAGQTYEQYF. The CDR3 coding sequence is TGCGCCAGCAGCTTGGCTGCGGGACAGACCTACGAGCAGTACTTC.

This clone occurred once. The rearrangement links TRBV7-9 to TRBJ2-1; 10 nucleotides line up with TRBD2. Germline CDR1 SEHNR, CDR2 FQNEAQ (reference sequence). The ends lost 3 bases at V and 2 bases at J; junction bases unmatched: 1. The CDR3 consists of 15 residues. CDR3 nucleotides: TGTGCCAGCAGCTTTCTAGCGGGGGCCTACAATGAGCAGTTCTTC. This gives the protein CASSFLAGAYNEQFF.

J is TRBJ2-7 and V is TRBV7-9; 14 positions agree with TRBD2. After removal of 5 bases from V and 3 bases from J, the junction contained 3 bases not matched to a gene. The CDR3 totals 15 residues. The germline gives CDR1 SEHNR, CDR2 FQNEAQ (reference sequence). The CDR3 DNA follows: TGTGCCAGCAGCCCCGGGACTAGCGGGAGCTACGAGCAGTACTTC. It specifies CASSPGTSGSYEQYF.

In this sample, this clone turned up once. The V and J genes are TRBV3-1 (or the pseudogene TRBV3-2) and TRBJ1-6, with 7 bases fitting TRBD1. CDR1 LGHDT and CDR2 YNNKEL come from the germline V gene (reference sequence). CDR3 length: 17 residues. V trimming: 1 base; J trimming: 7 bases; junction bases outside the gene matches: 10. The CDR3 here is CASSQARQGGWNSPLHF. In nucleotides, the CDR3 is TGTGCCAGCAGCCAAGCCCGACAGGGCGGGTGGAATTCACCCCTCCACTTT.

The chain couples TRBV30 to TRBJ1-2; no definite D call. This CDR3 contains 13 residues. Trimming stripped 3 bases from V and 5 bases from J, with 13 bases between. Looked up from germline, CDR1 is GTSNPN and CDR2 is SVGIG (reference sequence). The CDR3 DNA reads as TGTGCCTGGAGGCAGAATGACTGGTATGGCTACACCTTC. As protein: CAWRQNDWYGYTF.

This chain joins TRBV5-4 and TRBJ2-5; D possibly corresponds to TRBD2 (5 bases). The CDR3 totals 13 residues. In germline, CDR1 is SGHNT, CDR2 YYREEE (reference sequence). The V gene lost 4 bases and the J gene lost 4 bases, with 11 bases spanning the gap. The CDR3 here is CASSPRGRETQYF. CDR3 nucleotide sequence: TGTGCCAGCAGCCCCCGGGGTCGAGAGACCCAGTACTTC.

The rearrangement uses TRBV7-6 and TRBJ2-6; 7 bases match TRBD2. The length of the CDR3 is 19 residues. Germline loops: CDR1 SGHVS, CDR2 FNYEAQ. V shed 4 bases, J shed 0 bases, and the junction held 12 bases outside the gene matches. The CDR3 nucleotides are TGTGCCAGCAGCTCCCTACCTAAGCGGGGAAGCTCTGGGGCCAACGTCCTGACTTTC. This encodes CASSSLPKRGSSGANVLTF.

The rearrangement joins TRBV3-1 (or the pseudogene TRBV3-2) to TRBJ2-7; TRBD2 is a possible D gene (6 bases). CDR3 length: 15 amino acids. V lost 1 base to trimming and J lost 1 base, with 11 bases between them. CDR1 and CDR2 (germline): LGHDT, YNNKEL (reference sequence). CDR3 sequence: CASSQGPSVSYEQYF. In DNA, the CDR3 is TGTGCCAGCAGCCAAGGACCTAGCGTATCCTACGAGCAGTACTTC.